The 15 T cell receptor beta chains below all came from one sample that was sequenced in a study of immune characterization of retroperitoneal liposarcoma. TCRdb re-analysed the PCR reads in MiXCR, keeping a single row per CDR3 protein. The sample has more than 9,000 distinct CDR3 sequences, over 25% seen once. The sample was blood. These receptors all stem from a male donor with retroperitoneal liposarcoma.

This sequence joins TRBV12-3 or TRBV12-4 and TRBJ1-3, with D maybe TRBD1 (5 bases). V lost 3 bases to trimming and J lost 0 bases, with 9 bases between them. The length of the CDR3 is 15 residues. CDR3 sequence reads: CASSFGTSSGNTIYF. CDR3 nucleotides: TGTGCCAGCAGTTTTGGGACGTCCTCTGGAAACACCATATATTTT.

This clonotype appeared many times. This rearrangement joins TRBV12-3 or TRBV12-4 to TRBJ2-1; 9 nucleotides line up with TRBD1. V shed 3 bases, J shed 7 bases, and the junction held 7 bases outside the gene matches. The CDR3 loop spans 15 amino acids. The DNA of the CDR3 is TGTGCCAGCAGTTTTTTAACAGGGGGCGAGAATGAGCAGTTCTTC. Its protein is CASSFLTGGENEQFF.

The table lists this clonotype with many counts. The chain carries TRBV6-1 and TRBJ1-2; D is undetermined. Trimming stripped 6 bases from V and 6 bases from J, with 14 bases between. In germline, CDR1 is MNHNS, CDR2 SASEGT. This CDR3 is built from 13 residues. This chain's CDR3 is CASSPRRDDGYTF. In nucleotides, the CDR3 is TGTGCCAGCAGCCCCCGCCGAGACGATGGCTACACCTTC.

This clonotype was detected many times. The chain combines TRBV6-1 with TRBJ2-7; no clear D gene. Germline V gene lookup returns CDR1 MNHNS and CDR2 SASEGT. This CDR3 is built from 14 residues. The V gene lost 5 bases and the J gene lost 3 bases, with 14 bases spanning the gap. DNA of the CDR3: TGTGCCAGCAGTCCCTACCGATTGAGCTACGAGCAGTACTTC. It translates to CASSPYRLSYEQYF.

In its sample, this clonotype is medium-sized. V and J are TRBV6-1 and TRBJ2-3; a possible D gene is TRBD1 (6 bases). Germline CDR1 MNHNS, CDR2 SASEGT. Trimming shortened V by 1 base and J by 3 bases, and 11 bases separated the two germline ends. The length of the CDR3 is 15 residues. The CDR3 DNA reads TGTGCCAGCAGTGAAGGCAGGGGAGAGACAGATACGCAGTATTTT. Amino acids: CASSEGRGETDTQYF.

DNA of the CDR3: TGTGCCAGCAGTGACAGTATAACCACTAGCACAGATACGCAGTATTTT. Translation: CASSDSITTSTDTQYF. This chain links TRBV6-1 with TRBJ2-3; D not certain. Germline loops: CDR1 MNHNS, CDR2 SASEGT. V was cut by 3 bases and J by 0 bases, with 13 bases left in between. The CDR3 covers 16 residues.

This clonotype was seen more than once but under ten times. The V and J genes are TRBV4-1 and TRBJ2-3; possibly TRBD2 for D (5 bases). Germline V lookup: CDR1 MGHRA, CDR2 YSYEKL. The CDR3 length is 15 residues. Trimming removed 0 bases at V and 2 bases at J, with 9 bases between. As DNA, the CDR3 is TGCGCCAGCAGCCAAGAGCCGGGGTTCACAGATACGCAGTATTTT. Translated: CASSQEPGFTDTQYF.

Ten or more counts support this clonotype. V gene TRBV6-1 combines with J gene TRBJ1-1; D gene uncertain. The germline CDR1 and CDR2 sequences are MNHNS and SASEGT. Deletions cut 2 bases from V and 1 base from J, with 5 bases between. The CDR3 sequence is 13 residues long. DNA for the CDR3: TGTGCCAGCAGTGAAAGAGGGAACACTGAAGCTTTCTTT. It codes for CASSERGNTEAFF.

This clonotype is termed medium-sized (0.01 to 0.1%). The V call is TRBV4-2, the J call TRBJ2-3; D gene unclear. The ends were cut back, 0 bases at V and 1 base at J, with 11 bases in the middle. From germline, CDR1 is LGHNA and CDR2 YNFKEQ. CDR3 length: 16 residues. The CDR3 reads CASSQEANPRTDTQYF. Written as DNA, the CDR3 is TGTGCCAGCAGCCAAGAGGCTAACCCCCGCACAGATACGCAGTATTTT.

This clonotype was detected many times. The chain links TRBV6-1 to TRBJ2-1; D remains unclear. This CDR3 has 14 residues. The germline V and J ends were trimmed by 3 bases and 1 base, with 7 bases remaining between them. Germline lookup yields CDR1 MNHNS and CDR2 SASEGT. CDR3 coding DNA: TGTGCCAGCAGTGATTCCGCTTCCTACAATGAGCAGTTCTTC. Translated, it gives CASSDSASYNEQFF.

This clonotype rates as medium-sized. The chain has TRBV7-8 and TRBJ2-2, with D possibly matching TRBD1 (6 bases). Germline loops: CDR1 SGHVS, CDR2 FQNEAQ. This CDR3 region has 19 residues. Trimming took 0 bases from V and 6 from J, leaving 23 bases between them. CDR3 in DNA: TGTGCCAGCAGCTTAGCCACATTAAACAGGGTTGGAAAGGCCGGGGAGCTGTTTTTT. Translating it yields CASSLATLNRVGKAGELFF.

This clonotype is termed medium-sized. The CDR3 is CASSGGGGGGGTQFF. DNA of the CDR3: TGTGCCAGCAGTGGTGGGGGAGGGGGGGGCGGGACCCAGTTCTTC. The chain carries TRBV6-1 and TRBJ2-1; D is perhaps TRBD2 (7 bases). The CDR3 is made up of 15 amino acids. The germline V and J ends were trimmed by 4 bases and 13 bases, with 23 bases remaining between them. Germline V gene sequence: CDR1 MNHNS, CDR2 SASEGT.

The chain links TRBV6-2 or TRBV6-3 to TRBJ2-6, with D possibly being TRBD1 (5 bases). Trimming shortened V by 3 bases and J by 1 base, and 7 bases separated the two germline ends. CDR3 length: 15 residues. Germline lookup yields CDR1 MNHEY and CDR2 SVGEGT. The chain's CDR3 is CASSYTGSGANVLTF. Here the CDR3 DNA reads TGTGCCAGCAGTTATACAGGATCTGGGGCCAACGTCCTGACTTTC.

This clonotype appeared a few times. This chain links TRBV12-3 or TRBV12-4 with TRBJ2-1; D not certain. The DNA end favors TRBJ2-7, so the J call may be wrong. The CDR3 has 13 amino acids. The DNA of the CDR3 is TGTGCCAGCAGTCAGGACGGATCCTACGAGCAGTACTTC. Encoded protein: CASSQDGSYEQYF.

The V call is TRBV6-1, the J call TRBJ2-1, with 9 positions matching TRBD2. The germline gives CDR1 MNHNS, CDR2 SASEGT. The CDR3 covers 14 residues. Trimming took 3 bases from V and 10 from J; bases not matched to a gene: 7. CDR3 loop: CASSDGGRAYEQFF. CDR3 coding DNA: TGTGCCAGCAGTGACGGCGGGAGGGCTTACGAGCAGTTCTTC.